The rows below give T cell receptor beta chains drawn from one sample of a study of identifying expanded T cells in peripheral blood. Assay used: immunoSEQ multiplex PCR; TCRdb lists only in-frame clones, some missing. Among tens of thousands of clones listed, about four fifths were seen once. The source material was blood. The receptors come from a person aged 18 to 75 in good health. The CDR3 runs from the conserved cysteine through the conserved F or W. Each record gives: D gene, clone size, CDR3 length, J gene, V gene, CDR3 protein, CDR3 DNA. A D gene is named only where the DNA matches it firmly. Expanded clones are given a class, and other clones once, few, many or no size at all.

. . 11 TRBJ2-7 TRBV6-5 CASSNLATISF TGTGCCAGCAGTAACTTAGCCACTATATCCTTC
TRBD1 . 13 TRBJ2-3 TRBV19 CASSAGGGYTQYF TGTGCCAGTAGTGCAGGGGGCGGCTATACGCAGTATTTT
TRBD2 . 14 TRBJ2-7 TRBV5-4 CASKGGRASYEQYF TGTGCCAGCAAGGGCGGGAGGGCCTCCTACGAGCAGTACTTC
TRBD1 . 14 TRBJ1-2 TRBV19 CASSTGQGNYGYTF TGTGCCAGTAGTACCGGACAGGGAAACTATGGCTACACCTTC
. . 15 TRBJ1-2 TRBV5-4 CASSPTFSGSYGYTF TGTGCCAGCAGCCCAACTTTCTCAGGGAGCTATGGCTACACCTTC
. . 15 TRBJ2-1 TRBV9 CASSVETGSYNEQFF TGTGCCAGCAGCGTAGAAACAGGATCCTACAATGAGCAGTTCTTC
TRBD1 . 15 TRBJ2-6 TRBV9 CASSSQGDGANVLTF TGTGCCAGCAGCTCACAGGGGGACGGGGCCAACGTCCTGACTTTC
. . 16 TRBJ2-7 TRBV4-2 CASSPPWNPGPYEQYF TGTGCCAGCAGCCCCCCTTGGAACCCCGGGCCCTACGAGCAGTACTTC
TRBD1 few 14 TRBJ2-7 TRBV4-1 CASSDRGRIWEQYF TGCGCCAGCAGCGACAGGGGGCGCATTTGGGAGCAGTACTTC
. . 11 TRBJ1-4 TRBV2 CASLRQEKLFF TGTGCCAGCTTGAGGCAGGAAAAACTGTTTTTT
TRBD2 . 13 TRBJ2-1 TRBV9 CASSAGLKEEQFF TGTGCCAGCAGCGCGGGACTAAAGGAGGAGCAGTTCTTC
. . 15 TRBJ2-7 TRBV7-2 CASSLEPSGVNEQYF TGTGCCAGCAGCTTAGAACCCAGCGGAGTAAACGAGCAGTACTTC
. once 13 TRBJ2-3 TRBV5-4 CASQKAVTDTQYF TGTGCCAGCCAGAAAGCAGTAACGGATACGCAGTATTTT
TRBD2 . 13 TRBJ2-5 TRBV10-3 CAVVTSGEETQYF TGTGCCGTAGTGACTAGCGGGGAAGAGACCCAGTACTTC
. few 17 TRBJ2-6 TRBV9 CASSARTLASGANVLTF TGTGCCAGCAGCGCTCGAACTCTAGCCTCTGGGGCCAACGTCCTGACTTTC
. . 14 TRBJ1-4 TRBV18 CASSSDRRSEKLFF TGTGCCAGCTCTTCCGACAGGCGTAGTGAAAAACTGTTTTTT
TRBD1 . 16 TRBJ2-7 TRBV7-3 CASSLGVAGQGYEQYF TGTGCCAGCAGCTTAGGGGTTGCGGGACAGGGCTACGAGCAGTACTTC
TRBD1 . 18 TRBJ1-2 TRBV27 CASSLSEETGHTVGGYTF TGTGCCAGCAGTTTATCGGAGGAGACAGGGCATACTGTGGGTGGCTACACCTTC
. once 12 TRBJ1-1 TRBV2 CASSIGNTEAFF TGTGCCAGCAGTATAGGAAACACTGAAGCTTTCTTT
. . 16 TRBJ2-5 TRBV29-1 CSVEWGAGHQSVPQYF TGCAGCGTTGAATGGGGAGCGGGCCACCAAAGTGTTCCCCAGTACTTC
. . 13 TRBJ2-7 TRBV30 CAWARDRDYEQYF TGTGCCTGGGCCCGGGACCGCGACTACGAGCAGTACTTC
. . 14 TRBJ2-7 TRBV2 CASSWTGEGYEQYF TGTGCCAGCAGTTGGACGGGAGAGGGGTACGAGCAGTACTTC
TRBD2 . 20 TRBJ2-2 TRBV5-1 CASSLSSSLLAGANTGELFF TGCGCCAGCAGCTTATCTTCTTCGTTGCTAGCGGGGGCGAACACCGGGGAGCTGTTTTTT
TRBD2 . 15 TRBJ2-5 TRBV9 CASSARTSRAETQYF TGTGCCAGCAGCGCCAGGACTAGTAGAGCGGAGACCCAGTACTTC
TRBD2 . 14 TRBJ2-1 TRBV19 CASSSSGRLNEQFF TGTGCCAGTAGTTCTAGCGGGAGATTAAATGAGCAGTTCTTC
. . 17 TRBJ1-1 TRBV29-1 CSVEDRRTPIPNTEAFF TGCAGCGTTGAAGATCGGAGAACACCAATACCGAACACTGAAGCTTTCTTT
TRBD1 . 15 TRBJ1-1 TRBV27 CASSPRGQGVTEAFF TGTGCCAGCAGTCCCCGGGGACAGGGGGTTACTGAAGCTTTCTTT
. . 15 TRBJ2-7 TRBV7-2 CASSLVAGNFDEQYF TGTGCCAGCAGCTTAGTGGCAGGGAACTTCGACGAGCAGTACTTC
TRBD2 . 14 TRBJ2-1 TRBV4-3 CASSQGTSVNEQFF TGCGCCAGCAGCCAAGGAACTAGCGTGAATGAGCAGTTCTTC
TRBD2 few 18 TRBJ2-3 TRBV7-8 CASSLVAGGPSSRNTQYF TGTGCCAGCAGCTTAGTAGCGGGAGGGCCTTCGTCTAGAAACACGCAGTATTTT
. . 15 TRBJ2-1 TRBV28 CASTRQGLDYNEQFF TGTGCCAGCACCCGACAGGGACTAGACTACAATGAGCAGTTCTTC
. few 15 TRBJ2-7 TRBV18 CASSPPGLFSYEQYF TGTGCCAGCTCACCACCCGGACTTTTTTCCTACGAGCAGTACTTC
TRBD2 . 17 TRBJ2-2 TRBV4-2 CASSQGLAGVPTGELFF TGTGCCAGCAGCCAAGGACTAGCGGGAGTCCCTACCGGGGAGCTGTTTTTT
. . 14 TRBJ1-1 TRBV11-3 CARDPRAPNTEAFF TGTGCCAGGGACCCCCGGGCCCCGAACACTGAAGCTTTCTTT
TRBD1 . 15 TRBJ1-4 TRBV6-5 CASRRPGTANEKLFF TGTGCCAGCAGAAGACCCGGGACAGCTAATGAAAAACTGTTTTTT